This T cell receptor (beta chain) was retrieved from a study of blood T cell repertoires in COVID-19. Across the whole study: Specimens from acute and convalescent COVID-19 originated in the United States, Italy and Spain.

CDR1 and CDR2 (germline): SGHDT, YYEEEE. V was shortened by 6 bases and J by 1 base, with 10 bases between the two germline ends. CDR3 length: 13 residues. This table comes from immunoSEQ multiplex PCR, and its TCRdb copy is limited to in-frame clones, with some not included. The sample consists of over 70,000 clones, roughly 85% of them appearing once. In this sample, this clone turned up once. Those enrolled in Seattle joined during active infection and were followed longitudinally afterward. The chain uses TRBV5-6 and TRBJ1-1; D perhaps matches TRBD1 (6 bases). The receptor's source is a man between 60 and 75 years old with COVID-19, enrolled during active disease. The source material was peripheral blood. The CDR3 sequence: CASILGGNTEAFF. CDR3 DNA: TGTGCCAGCATCCTAGGGGGGAACACTGAAGCTTTCTTT.